These T cell receptor beta chains were read from a single sample in a study of Tregs in tolerant kidney transplant recipients. TCRdb's copy holds only in-frame clones and misses some; the assay was immunoSEQ multiplex PCR. The data hold 200,000 to 300,000 clones, with approximately 84% observed a single time. Sequenced sample: CD4+ T cells from blood. The receptor source for this set is a human donor in good health. Each CDR3 is given with its conserved first and last residue. The order of the fields is J gene, D gene, clone size, V gene, CDR3 DNA, CDR3 protein. D genes are given only for firm matches. Not every row has a clone size; where given, it reads once, few, many or a size class.

j_call: TRBJ2-7; d_call: TRBD1; clone_size: .; v_call: TRBV6-1; cdr3_nt: TGTGCCAGCATGCTCCGGGACAGCTACGAGCAGTACTTC; cdr3_aa: CASMLRDSYEQYF
j_call: TRBJ2-2; d_call: .; clone_size: .; v_call: TRBV21-1; cdr3_nt: TGTGCCAGCAGCAAAAGTAAGGGGCGAGGGAACACCGGGGAGCTGTTTTTT; cdr3_aa: CASSKSKGRGNTGELFF
j_call: TRBJ2-7; d_call: .; clone_size: .; v_call: TRBV6-6; cdr3_nt: TGTGCCAGCAGTTACGGTGCCCCCGGTCTCACCTACGAGCAGTACTTC; cdr3_aa: CASSYGAPGLTYEQYF
j_call: TRBJ2-5; d_call: TRBD1; clone_size: .; v_call: TRBV5-8; cdr3_nt: TGTGCCAGCAGCTTGAGACAGGGGTCCGAGACCCAGTACTTC; cdr3_aa: CASSLRQGSETQYF
j_call: TRBJ2-1; d_call: .; clone_size: .; v_call: TRBV5-6; cdr3_nt: TGTGCCAGCAGCTTGGGGGCGGCCCAGGCCTACAATGAGCAGTTCTTC; cdr3_aa: CASSLGAAQAYNEQFF
j_call: TRBJ2-1; d_call: TRBD1; clone_size: once; v_call: TRBV6-4; cdr3_nt: TGTGCCAGCAGTGCCATCTCGACAGGGGAGCAGTTCTTC; cdr3_aa: CASSAISTGEQFF
j_call: TRBJ2-7; d_call: TRBD2; clone_size: .; v_call: TRBV6-5; cdr3_nt: TGTGCCAGCAGTTACTCGCTTCTAGCGGGGGCCGCCGAGCAGTACTTC; cdr3_aa: CASSYSLLAGAAEQYF
j_call: TRBJ2-7; d_call: .; clone_size: .; v_call: TRBV13; cdr3_nt: TGTGCCAGCACCCGGGGGTACTCCTACGAGCAGTACTTC; cdr3_aa: CASTRGYSYEQYF
j_call: TRBJ1-3; d_call: .; clone_size: .; v_call: TRBV19; cdr3_nt: TGTGCCAGTAGTATCGACGTATGGGACTCTGGAAACACCATATATTTT; cdr3_aa: CASSIDVWDSGNTIYF
j_call: TRBJ2-1; d_call: .; clone_size: .; v_call: TRBV29-1; cdr3_nt: TGCAGCGTTGAAGATGCACAGGGACGGAGGGGCAATGAGCAGTTCTTC; cdr3_aa: CSVEDAQGRRGNEQFF
j_call: TRBJ1-4; d_call: TRBD1; clone_size: .; v_call: TRBV5-6; cdr3_nt: TGTGCCAGCAGCGAGGACAGGGTTGGACGGGGTGAAAAACTGTTTTTT; cdr3_aa: CASSEDRVGRGEKLFF
j_call: TRBJ2-3; d_call: .; clone_size: .; v_call: TRBV5-1; cdr3_nt: TGCGCCAGCAGCTTGACCGCGAGGGATACGCAGTATTTT; cdr3_aa: CASSLTARDTQYF
j_call: TRBJ1-1; d_call: TRBD1; clone_size: .; v_call: TRBV30; cdr3_nt: TGTGCCTGGAGCCGACAGGGTTTGAACACTGAAGCTTTCTTT; cdr3_aa: CAWSRQGLNTEAFF
j_call: TRBJ2-7; d_call: .; clone_size: .; v_call: TRBV4-1; cdr3_nt: TGCGCCAGCAGCCATCCCGTCCCGGGACCCTATCGGTACGAGCAGTACTTC; cdr3_aa: CASSHPVPGPYRYEQYF
j_call: TRBJ1-4; d_call: .; clone_size: .; v_call: TRBV7-2; cdr3_nt: TGTGCCAGCAGCTCGGGACATAGAACAACTAATGAAAAACTGTTTTTT; cdr3_aa: CASSSGHRTTNEKLFF
j_call: TRBJ1-2; d_call: TRBD1; clone_size: once; v_call: TRBV10-3; cdr3_nt: TGTGCCACCGTACCGGGACAGGGGGCCTATGGCTACACCTTC; cdr3_aa: CATVPGQGAYGYTF
j_call: TRBJ2-3; d_call: TRBD2; clone_size: .; v_call: TRBV5-1; cdr3_nt: TGCGCCAGCAGCTTGAGGCCGACTAGCGGGAGTTTAAGCGATACGCAGTATTTT; cdr3_aa: CASSLRPTSGSLSDTQYF
j_call: TRBJ2-2; d_call: .; clone_size: .; v_call: TRBV18; cdr3_nt: TGTGCCAGCTCACCCCAACCAACAGGTGCCGGGGAGCTGTTTTTT; cdr3_aa: CASSPQPTGAGELFF
j_call: TRBJ1-1; d_call: .; clone_size: .; v_call: TRBV29-1; cdr3_nt: TGCAGCGTTGGACAGATGAACACTGAAGCTTTCTTT; cdr3_aa: CSVGQMNTEAFF
j_call: TRBJ2-2; d_call: .; clone_size: .; v_call: TRBV7-2; cdr3_nt: TGTGCCAGCAGCATCCTCCGGGACACGTCCGGGGAGCTGTTTTTT; cdr3_aa: CASSILRDTSGELFF
j_call: TRBJ2-1; d_call: .; clone_size: once; v_call: TRBV5-1; cdr3_nt: TGCGCCAGCAGCTTGGAAGGGAAAGGGTACAATGAGCAGTTCTTC; cdr3_aa: CASSLEGKGYNEQFF
j_call: TRBJ2-7; d_call: TRBD1; clone_size: .; v_call: TRBV15; cdr3_nt: TGTGCCACCAGCAGATCGGGACAGGGAGACTACGAGCAGTACTTC; cdr3_aa: CATSRSGQGDYEQYF
j_call: TRBJ2-1; d_call: .; clone_size: once; v_call: TRBV5-1; cdr3_nt: TGCGCCAGCAGCTTGGATGGGGTGGGTGAGCAGTTCTTC; cdr3_aa: CASSLDGVGEQFF